This is a list of T cell receptor beta chains from one sample in a study of blood T cells in healthy people across ages. TCRdb re-called the 5' RACE reads with MiXCR, one entry per CDR3 protein. The repertoire holds hundreds of thousands of distinct CDR3 sequences, with about 36% as singletons. Sample: blood. The receptor source for this set is a man younger than 30 in good health. Each CDR3 is given with its conserved first and last residue. D genes are given only for firm matches. Size is omitted from some rows. Given values are once, few, many or a class for expanded clones.

DNA | CDR3 | J | D | V | size
TGCGCCAGCAGCCCGCGCGGGCCAAGCTCCTACAATGAGCAGTTCTTC | CASSPRGPSSYNEQFF | TRBJ2-1 | NA | TRBV5-1 | NA
TGTGCCAGCATTAAAAGCTACAATGAGCAGTACTTC | CASIKSYNEQYF | TRBJ2-5 | NA | TRBV2 | NA
TGTGCCAGCAGCCCTGGAGTTGATAGCGGGGGCAATGAGCAGTTCTTC | CASSPGVDSGGNEQFF | TRBJ2-1 | TRBD2 | TRBV7-8 | NA
TGTGCCAGCTCACCCGCCGGGACAGGGGGCGCGGGCTACACCTTC | CASSPAGTGGAGYTF | TRBJ1-2 | TRBD1 | TRBV18 | few
TGCAGTGCTAGATCGGGGACCCCAAACCAGGGCGAGCAGTACTTC | CSARSGTPNQGEQYF | TRBJ2-7 | NA | TRBV20-1 | few
TGCGCCAGCAGTGAGCGAAAGAATTCACCCCCCCACTTT | CASSERKNSPPHF | TRBJ1-6 | NA | TRBV10-2 | few
TGCAGCGTTGGAGGTGGCACAGATACGCAGTATTTT | CSVGGGTDTQYF | TRBJ2-3 | NA | TRBV29-1 | NA
TGTGCCAGCAGTTTGACGGGAGGGGGGAACACCGGGGAGCTGTTTTTT | CASSLTGGGNTGELFF | TRBJ2-2 | TRBD2 | TRBV12-3/TRBV12-4 | NA
TGCAGCGTTGGCCGGTGGACATACCGTACCGGGGAGCTGTTTTTT | CSVGRWTYRTGELFF | TRBJ2-2 | NA | TRBV29-1 | NA
TGTGCCAGCACTCCAAGCATGGATGGGCACACAGATACGCAGTATTTT | CASTPSMDGHTDTQYF | TRBJ2-3 | NA | TRBV3-1 | NA
TGTGCCAGCAGCCACGGCTATTGGGGTAATCAGCCCCAGCATTTT | CASSHGYWGNQPQHF | TRBJ1-5 | NA | TRBV6-5 | once
TGTGCCAGCAGAGAGGGTTATAGCGAGCAGTACTTC | CASREGYSEQYF | TRBJ2-7 | NA | TRBV6-1 | few
TGTGCCAGCAGCCAAGAACAGGATTACTATGGCTACACCTTC | CASSQEQDYYGYTF | TRBJ1-2 | NA | TRBV14 | NA
TGTGCCAGCAGCTCATGGGGGTCTCAGGAAAACACTGAAGCTTTCTTT | CASSSWGSQENTEAFF | TRBJ1-1 | NA | TRBV7-9 | NA
TGTGCCAGCAGCTCCCGGGGCAGCTTGAACACTGAAGCTTTCTTT | CASSSRGSLNTEAFF | TRBJ1-1 | NA | TRBV5-6 | NA
TGTGCCAGCAGTGACCCGGGGGAGAACTCCTACGAGCAGTACTTC | CASSDPGENSYEQYF | TRBJ2-7 | NA | TRBV2 | few
TGTGCCAGCAGACCGGACATTAACTATGGCTACACCTTC | CASRPDINYGYTF | TRBJ1-2 | NA | TRBV11-2 | NA
TGCGCCAGCAGCCAAGAGGTAGGGGTTCCCTACGAGCAGTACTTC | CASSQEVGVPYEQYF | TRBJ2-7 | NA | TRBV4-3 | NA
TGTGCCACGACCGTTTTACGGACAGGAGTTTACAATGAGCAGTTCTTC | CATTVLRTGVYNEQFF | TRBJ2-1 | TRBD1 | TRBV28 | few
TGCAGCCCTTGGCGTAACTATGGCTACACCTTC | CSPWRNYGYTF | TRBJ1-2 | NA | TRBV20-1 | many
TGCAGTGCTAATGATGTTGACAGGGTCCATGGCTACACCTTC | CSANDVDRVHGYTF | TRBJ1-2 | TRBD1 | TRBV20-1 | NA
TGCAGCGGACTAGCGGGGGGCTACAGCACAGATACGCAGTATTTT | CSGLAGGYSTDTQYF | TRBJ2-3 | TRBD2 | TRBV20-1 | few
TGTGCCAGCAGTCACTGGGACAGGTCGGCCGAGCAGTACTTC | CASSHWDRSAEQYF | TRBJ2-7 | TRBD1 | TRBV6-2/TRBV6-3 | NA
TGTGCCAGCAACGGGGGACAGCCACTTGAAGCTTTCTTT | CASNGGQPLEAFF | TRBJ1-1 | TRBD1 | TRBV25-1 | NA
TGTGCCAGCAAACGAACTGTCGAGGGAACCTACACCTTC | CASKRTVEGTYTF | TRBJ1-2 | NA | TRBV6-5 | few
TGTGCCAGCAGCGCTAATACTAACTATGGCTACACCTTC | CASSANTNYGYTF | TRBJ1-2 | NA | TRBV28 | NA
TGTGTCAGCAGTCGCACTACCGGGACGGGAGGTCATGGCTACACCTTC | CVSSRTTGTGGHGYTF | TRBJ1-2 | NA | TRBV6-2/TRBV6-3 | once
TGTGCCAGCAAGGTGGAGAGGACCTCCTACGAGCAGTACTTC | CASKVERTSYEQYF | TRBJ2-7 | NA | TRBV2 | NA
TGTGCCAGCAGACAGGGGGCTACTAATGAAAAACTGTTTTTT | CASRQGATNEKLFF | TRBJ1-4 | TRBD1 | TRBV7-2 | NA
TGTGCCACCAGCAGAGATGGGGGACAGCAGTATCAGTCCCAGCATTTT | CATSRDGGQQYQSQHF | TRBJ1-5 | TRBD1 | TRBV15 | NA
TGTGCCAGCAGCTCATCCGGGACCCGAAATGTGGATACGCAGTATTTT | CASSSSGTRNVDTQYF | TRBJ2-3 | NA | TRBV11-2 | few
TGTGCCAGCAGCGAGGACCTAGGCGGCCTGGAGCAGTACTTC | CASSEDLGGLEQYF | TRBJ2-7 | NA | TRBV5-6 | NA
TGTGCCAGCAGTCCTCTTCGACTGGTCGGATCTGGGGCCAACGTCCTGACTTTC | CASSPLRLVGSGANVLTF | TRBJ2-6 | NA | TRBV12-3/TRBV12-4 | NA
TGTGCCTACCACCGGGACAGGGGGACTGGTGAGCAGTTCTTC | CAYHRDRGTGEQFF | TRBJ2-1 | TRBD1 | TRBV7-9 | few
TGCGCCAGCAGCTACAATACAGGGTTCCAAGAGACCCTGTACTTC | CASSYNTGFQETLYF | TRBJ2-7 | NA | TRBV5-1 | NA
TGCAGTGCTAGTATCCGGACAGGCGTTAATGAGCAGTTCTTC | CSASIRTGVNEQFF | TRBJ2-1 | TRBD1 | TRBV20-1 | many
TGCGCCAGCAGCCAAGTCATTACAGCCACCCACTATGGCTACACCTTC | CASSQVITATHYGYTF | TRBJ1-2 | NA | TRBV4-3 | NA
TGTGCCAGCACTGGGACAGGGGACACCGGGGAGCTGTTTTTT | CASTGTGDTGELFF | TRBJ2-2 | TRBD1 | TRBV9 | NA
TGTGCCAGCAGCTTAGTCTCGGGACGGGGAAAGGGTGGCTACACCTTC | CASSLVSGRGKGGYTF | TRBJ1-2 | NA | TRBV7-2 | NA
TGTGCCAGCAGTTACTCAGGGACAGGGCCCCATCAGCCCCAGCATTTT | CASSYSGTGPHQPQHF | TRBJ1-5 | TRBD1 | TRBV6-2/TRBV6-3 | NA
TGTGCCAGCAGCCAATGGGAAGTGAACACTGAAGCTTTCTTT | CASSQWEVNTEAFF | TRBJ1-1 | NA | TRBV9 | few
TGTGCCAGCACACTTGTGGGGGGCTACAATGAGCAGTTCTTC | CASTLVGGYNEQFF | TRBJ2-1 | NA | TRBV6-2/TRBV6-3 | NA
TGTGCCAGCAGCTTAGAAGCAGCGGGGCGGGGACTCAATGAGCAGTTCTTC | CASSLEAAGRGLNEQFF | TRBJ2-1 | TRBD2 | TRBV7-2 | NA